This record covers a single T cell receptor beta chain. The data were produced by immunoSEQ multiplex PCR, yet TCRdb's version contains in-frame clones alone and is incomplete. The table shows about 8,000 clones, with around 81% occurring only once. The CDR3 has 14 residues. This sample stems from a study of T cell clonotyping in hematopoietic cell transplantation. The sample was peripheral blood mononuclear cells, taken 180 days after allogeneic stem cell transplant. The rearrangement joins TRBV1 to TRBJ1-1; the table gives TRBD1 as D, unverified against the DNA. TRBV1 is a listed pseudogene. The sequence was collected from a female patient aged 50 to 60 who had an allogeneic stem cell transplant from an unrelated donor, so the T cells may come from the graft donor. Some clones in this sample may be carry-over from other donors' samples. In DNA form, the CDR3 reads TGCACCAGCAGATATTACAGGCGGCGGACTGAAGCTTTCTTT. Translation gives CTSRYYRRRTEAFF.